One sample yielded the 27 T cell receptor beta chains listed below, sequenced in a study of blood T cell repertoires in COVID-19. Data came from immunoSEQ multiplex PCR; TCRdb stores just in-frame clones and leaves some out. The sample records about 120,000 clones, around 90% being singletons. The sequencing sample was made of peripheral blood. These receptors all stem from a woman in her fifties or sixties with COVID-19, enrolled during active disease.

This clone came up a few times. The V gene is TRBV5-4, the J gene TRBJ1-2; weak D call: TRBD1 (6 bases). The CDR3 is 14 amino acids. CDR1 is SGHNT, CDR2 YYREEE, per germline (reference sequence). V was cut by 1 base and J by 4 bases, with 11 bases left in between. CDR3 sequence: CASSLPDRSYGYTF. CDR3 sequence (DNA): TGTGCCAGCAGCTTGCCCGACAGGAGCTATGGCTACACCTTC.

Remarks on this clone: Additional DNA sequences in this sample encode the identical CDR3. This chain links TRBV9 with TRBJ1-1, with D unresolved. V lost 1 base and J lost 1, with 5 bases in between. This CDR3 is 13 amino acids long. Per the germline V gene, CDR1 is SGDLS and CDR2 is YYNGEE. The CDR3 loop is CASSVQQNTEAFF. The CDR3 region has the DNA TGTGCCAGCAGCGTACAACAGAACACTGAAGCTTTCTTT.

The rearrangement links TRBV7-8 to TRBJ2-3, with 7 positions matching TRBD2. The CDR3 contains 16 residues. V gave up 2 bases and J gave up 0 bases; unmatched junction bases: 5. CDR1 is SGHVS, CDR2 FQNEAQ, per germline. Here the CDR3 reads CASSLRDYISTDTQYF. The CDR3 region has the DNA TGTGCCAGCAGCTTACGGGACTACATAAGCACAGATACGCAGTATTTT.

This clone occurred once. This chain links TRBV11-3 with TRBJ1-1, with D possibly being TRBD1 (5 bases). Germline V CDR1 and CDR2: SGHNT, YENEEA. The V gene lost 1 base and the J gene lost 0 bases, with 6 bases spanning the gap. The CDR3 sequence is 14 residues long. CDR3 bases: TGTGCCAGCAGCTTAGGCAGGGTGAACACTGAAGCTTTCTTT. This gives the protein CASSLGRVNTEAFF.

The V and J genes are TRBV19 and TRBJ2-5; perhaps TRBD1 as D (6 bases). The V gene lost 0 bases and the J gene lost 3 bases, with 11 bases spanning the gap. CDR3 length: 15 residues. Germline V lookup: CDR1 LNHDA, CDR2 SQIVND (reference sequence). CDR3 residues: CASSIDPAGEETQYF. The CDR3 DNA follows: TGTGCCAGTAGTATAGATCCGGCAGGGGAAGAGACCCAGTACTTC. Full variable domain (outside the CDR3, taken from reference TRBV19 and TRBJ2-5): DGGITQSPKYLFRKEGQNVTLSCEQNLNHDAMYWYRQDPGQGLRLIYYSQIVNDFQKGDIAEGYSVSREKKESFPLTVTSAQKNPTAFYLCASSIDPAGEETQYFGPGTRLLVL.

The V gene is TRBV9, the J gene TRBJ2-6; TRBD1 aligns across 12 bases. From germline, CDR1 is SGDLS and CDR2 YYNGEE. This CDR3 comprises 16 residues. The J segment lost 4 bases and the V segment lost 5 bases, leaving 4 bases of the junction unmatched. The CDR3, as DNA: TGTGCCAGCAGGGGGACAGGGGGCGACGGGGCCAACGTCCTGACTTTC. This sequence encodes CASRGTGGDGANVLTF.

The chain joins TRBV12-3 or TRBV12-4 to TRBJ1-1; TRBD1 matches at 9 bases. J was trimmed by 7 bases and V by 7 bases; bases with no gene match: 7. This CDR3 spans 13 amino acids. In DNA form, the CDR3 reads TGTGCCAGCACCCCGGGACAGGGACTTGAAGCTTTCTTT. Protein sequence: CASTPGQGLEAFF.

Here the CDR3 DNA reads TGTGCCAGCAGCTCGACAGCTTATGGAAACACCATATATTTT. This gives the protein CASSSTAYGNTIYF. The chain is built from TRBV11-3 and TRBJ1-3; possible D gene TRBD1, 5 bases. The CDR3 contains 14 residues. From germline, CDR1 is SGHNT and CDR2 YENEEA. Trimming pared 4 bases from V and 3 bases from J, leaving 10 bases between.

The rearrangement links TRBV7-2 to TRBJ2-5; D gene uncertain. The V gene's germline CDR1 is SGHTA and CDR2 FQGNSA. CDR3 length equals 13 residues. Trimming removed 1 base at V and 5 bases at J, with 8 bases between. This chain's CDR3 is CASSLVVRETQYF. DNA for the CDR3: TGTGCCAGCAGCTTAGTAGTTCGGGAGACCCAGTACTTC.

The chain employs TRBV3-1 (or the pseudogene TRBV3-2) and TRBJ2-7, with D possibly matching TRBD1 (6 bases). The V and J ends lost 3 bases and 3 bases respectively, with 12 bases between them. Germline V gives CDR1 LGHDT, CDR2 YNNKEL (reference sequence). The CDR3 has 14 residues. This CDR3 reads CASSQTTGNYEQYF. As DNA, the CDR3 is TGTGCCAGCAGCCAGACAACAGGGAACTACGAGCAGTACTTC.

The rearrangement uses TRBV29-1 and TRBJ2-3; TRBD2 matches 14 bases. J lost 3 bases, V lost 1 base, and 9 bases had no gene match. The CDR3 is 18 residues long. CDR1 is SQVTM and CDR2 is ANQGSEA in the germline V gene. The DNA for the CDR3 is TGCAGCGTTGAAGTCCAGGGGACTAGCGGGGGCCGAACAGATACGCAGTATTTT. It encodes CSVEVQGTSGGRTDTQYF.

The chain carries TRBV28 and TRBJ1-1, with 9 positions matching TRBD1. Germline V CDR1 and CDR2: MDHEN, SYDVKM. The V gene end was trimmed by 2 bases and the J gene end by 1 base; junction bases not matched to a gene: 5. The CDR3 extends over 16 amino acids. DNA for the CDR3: TGTGCCAGCAGTTTAAGGACAGGGGCGGGGAACACTGAAGCTTTCTTT. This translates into CASSLRTGAGNTEAFF.

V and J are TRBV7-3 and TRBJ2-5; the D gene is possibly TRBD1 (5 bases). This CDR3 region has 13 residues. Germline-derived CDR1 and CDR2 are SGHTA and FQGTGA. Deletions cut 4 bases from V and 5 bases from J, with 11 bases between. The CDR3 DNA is TGTGCCAGCAGCTATGGGGCGAGGGAGACCCAGTACTTC. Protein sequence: CASSYGARETQYF.

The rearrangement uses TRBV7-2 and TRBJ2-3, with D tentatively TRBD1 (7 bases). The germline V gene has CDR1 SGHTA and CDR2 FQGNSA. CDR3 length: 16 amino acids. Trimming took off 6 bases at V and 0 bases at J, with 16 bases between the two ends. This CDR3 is CASRRRGAVSTDTQYF. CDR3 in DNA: TGTGCCAGCAGACGCAGGGGGGCCGTGAGCACAGATACGCAGTATTTT.

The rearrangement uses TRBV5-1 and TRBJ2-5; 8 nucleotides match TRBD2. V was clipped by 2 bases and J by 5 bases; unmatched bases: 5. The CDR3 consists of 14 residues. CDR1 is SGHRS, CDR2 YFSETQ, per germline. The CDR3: CASSFGTRRETQYF. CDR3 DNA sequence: TGCGCCAGCAGCTTCGGGACTAGGAGGGAGACCCAGTACTTC.

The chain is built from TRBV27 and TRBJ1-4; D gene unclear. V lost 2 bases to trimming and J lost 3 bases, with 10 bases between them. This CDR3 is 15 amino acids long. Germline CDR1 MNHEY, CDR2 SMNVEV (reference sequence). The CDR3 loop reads CASSLSRVPNEKLFF. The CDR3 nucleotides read TGTGCCAGCAGTTTAAGTCGGGTCCCTAATGAAAAACTGTTTTTT.

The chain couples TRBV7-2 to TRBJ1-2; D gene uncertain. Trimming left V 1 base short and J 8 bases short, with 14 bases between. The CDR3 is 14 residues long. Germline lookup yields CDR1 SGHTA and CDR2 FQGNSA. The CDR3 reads CASSLGGSKRGYTF. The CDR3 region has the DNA TGTGCCAGCAGCTTAGGAGGGTCCAAGAGAGGCTACACCTTC.

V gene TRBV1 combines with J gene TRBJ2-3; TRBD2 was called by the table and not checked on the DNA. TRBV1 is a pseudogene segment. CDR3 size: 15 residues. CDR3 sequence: CTSSRTSGGTDTQYF. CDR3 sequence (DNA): TGCACCAGCAGCCGGACTAGCGGGGGTACAGATACGCAGTATTTT.

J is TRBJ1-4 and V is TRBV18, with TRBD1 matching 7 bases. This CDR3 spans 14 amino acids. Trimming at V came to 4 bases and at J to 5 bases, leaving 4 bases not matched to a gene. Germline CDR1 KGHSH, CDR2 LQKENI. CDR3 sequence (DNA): TGTGCCAGCTCACTTGGGACAGCGAATGAAAAACTGTTTTTT. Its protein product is CASSLGTANEKLFF. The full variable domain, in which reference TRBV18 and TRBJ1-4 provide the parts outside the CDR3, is NAGVMQNPRHLVRRRGQEARLRCSPMKGHSHVYWYRQLPEEGLKFMVYLQKENIIDESGMPKERFSAEFPKEGPSILRIQQVVRGDSAAYFCASSLGTANEKLFFGSGTQLSVL.

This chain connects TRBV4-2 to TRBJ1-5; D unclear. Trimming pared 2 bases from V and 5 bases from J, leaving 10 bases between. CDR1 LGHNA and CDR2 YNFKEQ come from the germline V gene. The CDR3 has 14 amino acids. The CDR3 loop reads CASSQPGLYQPQHF. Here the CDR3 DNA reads TGTGCCAGCAGCCAACCCGGACTGTATCAGCCCCAGCATTTT.

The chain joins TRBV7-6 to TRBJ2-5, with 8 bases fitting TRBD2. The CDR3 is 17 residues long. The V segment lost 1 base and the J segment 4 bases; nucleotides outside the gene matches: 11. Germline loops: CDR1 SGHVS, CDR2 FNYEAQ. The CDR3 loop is CASSLEPLGGAGETQYF. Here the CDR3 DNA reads TGTGCCAGCAGCTTAGAGCCCCTCGGGGGGGCGGGAGAGACCCAGTACTTC.

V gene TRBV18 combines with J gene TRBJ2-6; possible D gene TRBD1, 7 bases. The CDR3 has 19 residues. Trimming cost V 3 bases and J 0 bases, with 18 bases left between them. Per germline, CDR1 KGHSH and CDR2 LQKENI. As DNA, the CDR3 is TGTGCCAGCTCACCGGGACAGCGGGCCTCAAGCTCTGGGGCCAACGTCCTGACTTTC. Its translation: CASSPGQRASSSGANVLTF.

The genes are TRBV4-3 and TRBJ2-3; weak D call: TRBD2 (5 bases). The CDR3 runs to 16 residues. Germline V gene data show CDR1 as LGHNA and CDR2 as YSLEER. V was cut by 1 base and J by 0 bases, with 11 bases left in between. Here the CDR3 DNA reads TGCGCCAGCAGCCAAGTGGAGGCGCCTAGCACAGATACGCAGTATTTT. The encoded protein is CASSQVEAPSTDTQYF.

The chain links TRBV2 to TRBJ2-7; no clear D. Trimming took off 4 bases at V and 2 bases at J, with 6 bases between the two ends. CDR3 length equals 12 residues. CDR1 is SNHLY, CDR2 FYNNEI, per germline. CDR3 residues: CASSGTAYEQYF. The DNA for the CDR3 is TGTGCCAGCAGTGGTACAGCCTACGAGCAGTACTTC.

CDR3 nucleotide sequence: TGTGCCAGCATTATAGGGGAGGTGAACACTGAAGCTTTCTTT. It specifies CASIIGEVNTEAFF. The chain carries TRBV11-2 and TRBJ1-1, with D possibly TRBD1 on 5 matching bases. The CDR3 is 14 residues long. Germline V CDR1 and CDR2: SGHAT, FQNNGV. Trimming removed 7 bases from V and 0 bases from J, with 12 bases in between. The full variable domain, in which reference TRBV11-2 and TRBJ1-1 provide the parts outside the CDR3, is EAGVAQSPRYKIIEKRQSVAFWCNPISGHATLYWYQQILGQGPKLLIQFQNNGVVDDSQLPKDRFSAERLKGVDSTLKIQPAKLEDSAVYLCASIIGEVNTEAFFGQGTRLTVV.

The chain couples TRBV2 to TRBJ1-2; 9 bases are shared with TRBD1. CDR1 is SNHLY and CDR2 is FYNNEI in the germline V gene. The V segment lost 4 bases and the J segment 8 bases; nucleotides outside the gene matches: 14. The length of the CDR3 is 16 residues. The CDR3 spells CASSGVPGQGMRGYTF. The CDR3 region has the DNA TGTGCCAGCAGTGGGGTACCGGGACAGGGTATGAGGGGCTACACCTTC.

CDR3 in DNA: TGTGCCAGCAGTCCCCTCTCTGGGCCGTCCGGCCACTATGGCTACACCTTC. Protein sequence: CASSPLSGPSGHYGYTF. V usage is TRBV2 and J usage is TRBJ1-2; D not certain. Germline CDR1 SNHLY, CDR2 FYNNEI. V was trimmed by 5 bases and J by 3 bases, leaving 22 bases between them. CDR3 length equals 17 residues.